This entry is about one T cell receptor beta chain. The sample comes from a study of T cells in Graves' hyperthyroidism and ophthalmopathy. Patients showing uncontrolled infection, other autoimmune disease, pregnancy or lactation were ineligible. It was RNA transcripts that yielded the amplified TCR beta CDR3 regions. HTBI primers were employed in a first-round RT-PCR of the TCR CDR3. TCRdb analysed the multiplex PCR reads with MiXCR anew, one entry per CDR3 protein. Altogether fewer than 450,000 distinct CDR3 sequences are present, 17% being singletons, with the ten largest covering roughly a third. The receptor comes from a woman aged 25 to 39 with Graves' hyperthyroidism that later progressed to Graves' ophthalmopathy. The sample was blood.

CDR3 in amino acids: CASSQEGQGRNTIYF. In DNA, the CDR3 is TGCGCCAGCAGCCAGGAGGGACAGGGGAGAAACACCATATATTTT. The genes are TRBV4-1 and TRBJ1-3, with 10 bases lining up with TRBD1. With V trimmed by 3 bases and J by 5 bases, 4 bases remained unmatched. The CDR3 contains 15 residues. CDR1 is MGHRA, CDR2 YSYEKL, per germline.